This T cell receptor (beta chain) was recovered during a study of control samples from healthy donors and cancer patients. Looked up from germline, CDR1 is LGHDT and CDR2 is YNNKEL (reference sequence). V was pared by 4 bases and J by 0 bases, with 14 bases between. The CDR3 spans 16 residues. There are a few counts of this clone. Clones were sequenced by immunoSEQ multiplex PCR, and TCRdb holds only the in-frame ones, with some missing. The sample includes about 110,000 clones, approximately 84% of them seen just once. Sequencing used blood. The chain recombines TRBV3-1 (or the pseudogene TRBV3-2) with TRBJ2-3, with TRBD2 as a possible D gene (5 bases). This TCR was sampled from a man between 18 and 29 years old in good health. CDR3 residues: CASSPRVSLSTDTQYF. Here the CDR3 DNA reads TGTGCCAGCAGCCCGCGGGTTTCCCTCAGCACAGATACGCAGTATTTT.